This is a list of T cell receptor beta chains from one sample in a study of CD8 T cells in ankylosing spondylitis. One entry per CDR3 protein results from TCRdb running MiXCR on the 5' RACE reads. The sample yields hundreds of thousands of distinct CDR3 sequences, 10% to 15% seen once. Sequences were obtained from blood, either unsorted or a sorted T cell fraction (not recorded which). The source is a male donor with ankylosing spondylitis. Each CDR3 is given with its conserved first and last residue. D genes are given only for firm matches. Not every row has a clone size; where given, it reads once, few, many or a size class.

CDR3nt	CDR3aa	d_gene	j_gene	v_gene	abundance
TGTGCCAGCAGTCGGACTAGCGGGAGGATCGATACGCAGTATTTT	CASSRTSGRIDTQYF	TRBD2	TRBJ2-3	TRBV12-3/TRBV12-4	many
TGTGCCAGCAGTTACTACAGCGACTCTGGAAACACCATATATTTT	CASSYYSDSGNTIYF	.	TRBJ1-3	TRBV6-5	few
TGTGCCAGCAGCCAAGGCCGGACGAAGGATACGCAGTATTTT	CASSQGRTKDTQYF	.	TRBJ2-3	TRBV7-9	few
TGCAGCGTTGCGGCGGGGGGGCCCGAGACCCAGTACTTC	CSVAAGGPETQYF	TRBD2	TRBJ2-5	TRBV29-1	.
TGTGCCATCACTTCTAGCACAGATACGCAGTATTTT	CAITSSTDTQYF	.	TRBJ2-3	TRBV10-3	few
TGTGCCACCAGCATCTTAGGACGGGATCTCTATGGCTACACCTTC	CATSILGRDLYGYTF	.	TRBJ1-2	TRBV15	.
TGTGCCAGCAGTTTATCTCCCCACACAGATACGCAGTATTTT	CASSLSPHTDTQYF	.	TRBJ2-3	TRBV27	.
TGCAGTGCTAGAGACAGGCTTGAAATCTTCCACGAGCAGTACTTC	CSARDRLEIFHEQYF	.	TRBJ2-7	TRBV20-1	few
TGTGCCAGCAGCCGGGACAGGGCCTATCAGCCCCAGCATTTT	CASSRDRAYQPQHF	TRBD1	TRBJ1-5	TRBV6-2/TRBV6-3	.
TGTGCCAGCAGTCTCCGACAGATGGGGGGCTACACCTTC	CASSLRQMGGYTF	.	TRBJ1-2	TRBV6-6	few
TGTGCCAGCAGCGTAACTCCAGGGGCGGCCGGGGAGCTGTTTTTT	CASSVTPGAAGELFF	.	TRBJ2-2	TRBV14	.
TGCGCCAGCAGTGAGGTAGCCAAAAACATTCAGTACTTC	CASSEVAKNIQYF	.	TRBJ2-4	TRBV10-1	.
TGCGCCAGCAGCCCCACCTTAGTTCAACCGGGAAACTATGGCTACACCTTC	CASSPTLVQPGNYGYTF	.	TRBJ1-2	TRBV5-1	many
TGTGCCAGCAGTCAAAACACAGATACGCAGTATTTT	CASSQNTDTQYF	.	TRBJ2-3	TRBV6-2/TRBV6-3	many
TGCAGTGTTGCGAGGTCGGTAGCGGGAATGAATGAGCAGTTCTTC	CSVARSVAGMNEQFF	TRBD2	TRBJ2-1	TRBV20-1	many
TGTGCCAGCAGCGCCGAGGACAGCCAAAAACAGCATTTT	CASSAEDSQKQHF	.	TRBJ1-5	TRBV9	few
TGCAGTGCTAGAGACCAGGGGGCTGCAACTAATGAAAAACTGTTTTTT	CSARDQGAATNEKLFF	TRBD1	TRBJ1-4	TRBV20-1	few
TGTGCCAGCTCACCACCGGGTTTGGGTTCGGAGCAGTTCTTC	CASSPPGLGSEQFF	.	TRBJ2-1	TRBV18	.
TGCAGTGCCGTCCCAAAGCGGGAGAAAACGTACGAGCAGTACTTC	CSAVPKREKTYEQYF	TRBD2	TRBJ2-7	TRBV20-1	.
TGTGCCAGCAGGGGGACAACCTCGGCCTACGAGCAGTACTTC	CASRGTTSAYEQYF	.	TRBJ2-7	TRBV27	few
TGCGCCAGCAGCCAAGAGGGACAGGGCGAAGCTTTCTTT	CASSQEGQGEAFF	TRBD1	TRBJ1-1	TRBV4-3	.
TGCAGTGCTAGATCTAGCGGATTCACAGATACGCAGTATTTT	CSARSSGFTDTQYF	TRBD2	TRBJ2-3	TRBV20-1	few
TGCAGTGCCATCAGGGGGTCAGAAGGAAACACCATATATTTT	CSAIRGSEGNTIYF	TRBD1	TRBJ1-3	TRBV20-1	few
TGTGCCAGCAGCTTGCTGGGGGGCCGGGGCCCGCGGGATACGCAGTATTTT	CASSLLGGRGPRDTQYF	.	TRBJ2-3	TRBV5-6	.
TGCGCCAGCAGCCCATCCCCAGGGGAGACCCAGTACTTC	CASSPSPGETQYF	.	TRBJ2-5	TRBV5-1	few
TGTGCCAGCAGTCCGATAGGACTAGCGGGAGAAACAGATACGCAGTATTTT	CASSPIGLAGETDTQYF	TRBD2	TRBJ2-3	TRBV12-3/TRBV12-4	many
TGCAGTGCTAGAGGGCGGGGAGTTCGCTACAATGAGCAGTTCTTC	CSARGRGVRYNEQFF	.	TRBJ2-1	TRBV20-1	many
TGTGCCAGCAGCTTAAGTGGGAGCACTGAAGCTTTCTTT	CASSLSGSTEAFF	.	TRBJ1-1	TRBV7-3	many